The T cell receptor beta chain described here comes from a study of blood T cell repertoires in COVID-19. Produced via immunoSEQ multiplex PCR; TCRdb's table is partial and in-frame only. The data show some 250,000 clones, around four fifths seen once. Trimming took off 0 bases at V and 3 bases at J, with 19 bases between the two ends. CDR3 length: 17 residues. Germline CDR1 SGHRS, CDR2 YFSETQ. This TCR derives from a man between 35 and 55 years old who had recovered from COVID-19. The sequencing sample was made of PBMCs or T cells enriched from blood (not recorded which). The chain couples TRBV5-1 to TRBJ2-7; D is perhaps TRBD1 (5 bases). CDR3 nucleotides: TGCGCCAGCAGCTTGGGTTTAGGGATCAGGGAAAGCTACGAGCAGTACTTC. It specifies CASSLGLGIRESYEQYF.